The 19 T cell receptor beta chains below all came from one sample that was sequenced in a study of response to subunit inactivated influenza vaccine. TCRdb ran MiXCR on the RT-PCR reads and lists one entry per CDR3 protein. The sample holds about 700,000 distinct CDR3 sequences; about 15% are singletons and the top ten take around 10%. Sample: PBMCs from blood, taken 12 days after vaccination. The origin of the receptors is a middle-aged man who received an inactivated influenza vaccine.

The CDR3 region is CASSQNIAGTPLLDTQYF. CDR3 DNA sequence: TGTGCCAGCAGCCAAAATATTGCCGGGACACCCCTACTAGATACGCAGTATTTT. The gene calls are TRBV3-1 and TRBJ2-3; tentative D call: TRBD1 (6 bases). The germline V gene encodes CDR1 LGHDT and CDR2 YNNKEL (reference sequence). The CDR3 totals 18 residues. With 2 bases removed from V and 5 bases from J, the gap between germline ends came to 23 bases.

This clonotype was detected only a few times. This chain connects TRBV2 to TRBJ2-3; D remains ambiguous. Germline V CDR1 and CDR2: SNHLY, FYNNEI. This CDR3 is 13 amino acids long. Trimming shortened V by 10 bases and J by 4 bases, and 15 bases separated the two germline ends. In DNA form, the CDR3 reads TGTGCCAACAACGATGCCGCCTCAGATACGCAGTATTTT. Its translation: CANNDAASDTQYF.

V usage is TRBV30 and J usage is TRBJ2-7; D gene ambiguous. Germline CDR1 is GTSNPN and CDR2 is SVGIG (reference sequence). This CDR3 is 15 amino acids long. V was trimmed by 0 bases and J by 3 bases, leaving 15 bases between them. CDR3 sequence reads: CAWSVSLAGVYEQYF. The CDR3, as DNA: TGTGCCTGGAGTGTATCTTTGGCTGGGGTCTACGAGCAGTACTTC.

CDR3 loop: CASSLVGSPWDNEQFF. The CDR3, as DNA: TGTGCCAGCAGCTTAGTAGGTTCGCCCTGGGACAATGAGCAGTTCTTC. This chain connects TRBV11-2 to TRBJ2-1; no firm D call. Germline V gene lookup returns CDR1 SGHAT and CDR2 FQNNGV. CDR3 length: 16 residues. Trimming removed 1 base from V and 5 bases from J, with 15 bases in between.

This clonotype was detected only a few times. The gene calls are TRBV29-1 and TRBJ1-1; 8 bases are a match to TRBD1. There are 15 residues in the CDR3. Germline lookup yields CDR1 SQVTM and CDR2 ANQGSEA. J gave up 4 bases and V 2 bases, and 9 bases lay outside the gene matches. CDR3 nucleotides: TGCAGCGTTGAAAGGTCAGGGGGCAAAGGCACTGAAGCTTTCTTT. This gives the protein CSVERSGGKGTEAFF.

In its sample, this clonotype was seen a few times. The chain uses TRBV7-9 and TRBJ2-7, with D perhaps given as TRBD1 or TRBD2 (5 bases each). The CDR3 is 13 amino acids. CDR1 is SEHNR, CDR2 FQNEAQ, per germline (reference sequence). Trimming removed 8 bases from V and 0 bases from J, with 11 bases in between. In DNA, the CDR3 is TGTGCCAGCGGGACGAAGAGCTCCTACGAGCAGTACTTC. Its translation is CASGTKSSYEQYF.

This rearrangement joins TRBV29-1 to TRBJ1-1; D unresolved. V lost 6 bases and J 1 base, leaving 6 bases between the germline ends. Germline CDR1 and CDR2: SQVTM and ANQGSEA. The CDR3 covers 11 residues. The CDR3 here is CSVLGNTEAFF. The CDR3 DNA is TGCAGCGTACTTGGGAACACTGAAGCTTTCTTT. The full variable domain, completed using reference TRBV29-1 and TRBJ1-1, is SAVISQKPSRDICQRGTSLTIQCQVDSQVTMMFWYRQQPGQSLTLIATANQGSEATYESGFVIDKFPISRPNLTFSTLTVSNMSPEDSSIYLCSVLGNTEAFFGQGTRLTVV.

The rearrangement joins TRBV20-1 to TRBJ2-1; D uncertain. CDR1 and CDR2 (germline): DFQATT, SNEGSKA (reference sequence). V lost 0 bases and J lost 4, with 13 bases in between. The CDR3 spans 15 residues. The CDR3 here is CSAREVRNSYNEQFF. The CDR3 DNA follows: TGCAGTGCTAGAGAGGTCAGAAACTCATACAATGAGCAGTTCTTC.

The gene calls are TRBV12-3 or TRBV12-4 and TRBJ1-4, with D perhaps matching TRBD1 (6 bases). Trimming left V 3 bases short and J 3 bases short, with 11 bases between. This CDR3 contains 15 residues. For the CDR3, the DNA is TGTGCCAGCAGTTTTAGAGGGGGAGCTAATGAAAAACTGTTTTTT. Protein sequence: CASSFRGGANEKLFF.

This sequence joins TRBV10-3 and TRBJ2-3, with TRBD2 matching 10 bases. CDR1 is ENHRY and CDR2 is SYGVKD in the germline V gene. The CDR3 is made up of 16 amino acids. Germline trimming cut 8 bases from V and 0 bases from J; bases unmatched to any gene: 8. Written as DNA, the CDR3 is TGTGCCATCGGTTCTAGCGGGGGCCCTAGCACAGATACGCAGTATTTT. Translating gives CAIGSSGGPSTDTQYF.

The chain combines TRBV7-9 with TRBJ2-3; TRBD1 matches 8 bases. Germline assignment: CDR1 SEHNR and CDR2 FQNEAQ (reference sequence). The V and J ends lost 6 bases and 0 bases, in that order; junction bases with no gene match: 5. The CDR3 is 15 amino acids. In nucleotides, the CDR3 is TGTGCCAGCAGATGGGGACAGGCTAGCACAGATACGCAGTATTTT. Residues: CASRWGQASTDTQYF.

The rearrangement joins TRBV20-1 to TRBJ2-5; the match to TRBD1 covers 7 bases. There are 14 residues in the CDR3. Germline V lookup: CDR1 DFQATT, CDR2 SNEGSKA (reference sequence). V was clipped by 1 base and J by 4 bases; unmatched bases: 6. CDR3 amino acids: CSARVGPGGETQYF. As DNA, the CDR3 is TGCAGTGCTAGAGTGGGACCAGGGGGAGAGACCCAGTACTTC.

This clonotype occurred many times. The V and J genes are TRBV7-2 and TRBJ2-2; D remains unclear. With 1 base removed from V and 2 bases from J, the gap between germline ends came to 5 bases. In germline, CDR1 is SGHTA, CDR2 FQGNSA. The CDR3 extends over 14 amino acids. The chain's CDR3 is CASSLELNTGELFF. CDR3 DNA sequence: TGTGCCAGCAGCTTAGAACTAAACACCGGGGAGCTGTTTTTT.

This clonotype was seen at least ten times. The chain is built from TRBV24-1 and TRBJ2-3; no clear D. Between the trimmed V and J ends, which lost 8 bases and 6 bases, there was a span of 8 bases. This CDR3 region has 11 residues. CDR1 and CDR2 (germline): KGHDR, SFDVKD. The CDR3 DNA is TGTGCCACCACCGACCGGGATACGCAGTATTTT. Its translation: CATTDRDTQYF.

This chain links TRBV5-1 with TRBJ2-3; possibly TRBD1 or TRBD2 for D (5 bases each). The ends were cut back, 0 bases at V and 2 bases at J, with 10 bases in the middle. Germline CDR1 is SGHRS and CDR2 is YFSETQ. This CDR3 is built from 15 residues. In nucleotides, the CDR3 is TGCGCCAGCAGCTTGGGAGGGGTCAACACAGATACGCAGTATTTT. Its translation: CASSLGGVNTDTQYF.

The rearrangement joins TRBV20-1 to TRBJ2-1, with 10 bases identical to TRBD2. Germline CDR1 and CDR2: DFQATT and SNEGSKA (reference sequence). The J segment lost 7 bases and the V segment lost 6 bases, leaving 9 bases of the junction unmatched. CDR3 size: 14 residues. The DNA of the CDR3 is TGCAGTGCCTACCTAGCGGGAGCAAGAAATGAGCAGTTCTTC. Residues: CSAYLAGARNEQFF.

This clonotype has more than one count but fewer than ten. The chain uses TRBV7-9 and TRBJ2-4; 12 bases agree with TRBD2. Germline-derived CDR1 and CDR2 are SEHNR and FQNEAQ (reference sequence). Trimming at V came to 4 bases and at J to 2 bases, leaving 3 bases not matched to a gene. There are 16 residues in the CDR3. The CDR3 spells CASSWTSGTTKNIQYF. CDR3 DNA sequence: TGTGCCAGCAGCTGGACTAGCGGGACGACCAAAAACATTCAGTACTTC.

The chain is built from TRBV3-1 and TRBJ1-5; D is undetermined. Germline V gene data show CDR1 as LGHDT and CDR2 as YNNKEL (reference sequence). The CDR3 has 15 amino acids. Trimming took off 1 base at V and 4 bases at J, with 11 bases between the two ends. CDR3 in DNA: TGTGCCAGCAGCCAAGGGCCGGGGAAAAATCAGCCCCAGCATTTT. Translating it yields CASSQGPGKNQPQHF.

This CDR3 is CSARALAGGDEQFF. The CDR3 nucleotides are TGCAGTGCTAGAGCCCTTGCAGGTGGGGATGAGCAGTTCTTC. The gene calls are TRBV20-1 and TRBJ2-1; D unclear. Germline CDR1 reads DFQATT; CDR2 reads SNEGSKA (reference sequence). Trimming pared 1 base from V and 8 bases from J, leaving 15 bases between. The length of the CDR3 is 14 residues.